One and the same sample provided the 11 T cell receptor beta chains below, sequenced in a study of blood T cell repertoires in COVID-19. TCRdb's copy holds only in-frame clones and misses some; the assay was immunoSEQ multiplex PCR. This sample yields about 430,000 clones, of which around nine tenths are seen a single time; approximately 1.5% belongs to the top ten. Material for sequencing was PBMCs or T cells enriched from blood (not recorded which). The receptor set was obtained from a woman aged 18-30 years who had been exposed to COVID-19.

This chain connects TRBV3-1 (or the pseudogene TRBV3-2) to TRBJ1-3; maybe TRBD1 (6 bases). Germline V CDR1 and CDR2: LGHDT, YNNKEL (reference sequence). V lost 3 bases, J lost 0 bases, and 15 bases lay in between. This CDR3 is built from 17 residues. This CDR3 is CASSHSRTATSGNTIYF. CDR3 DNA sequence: TGTGCCAGCAGCCACAGCCGGACAGCGACCTCTGGAAACACCATATATTTT.

The CDR3 DNA reads as TGCGCCAGCAGCCAAGCCGGGACTAATAAAGAGACCCAGTACTTC. Translation: CASSQAGTNKETQYF. The chain is built from TRBV4-1 and TRBJ2-5; TRBD2 agrees at 7 bases. Per the germline V gene, CDR1 is MGHRA and CDR2 is YSYEKL. CDR3 length: 15 amino acids. J lost 3 bases, V lost 1 base, and 5 bases had no gene match.

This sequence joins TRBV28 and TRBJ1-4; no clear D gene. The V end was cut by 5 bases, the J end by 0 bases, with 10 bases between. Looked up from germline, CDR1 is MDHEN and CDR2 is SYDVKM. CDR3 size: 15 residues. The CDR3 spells CASSRRFATNEKLFF. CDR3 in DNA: TGTGCCAGCAGTCGCAGGTTTGCAACTAATGAAAAACTGTTTTTT.

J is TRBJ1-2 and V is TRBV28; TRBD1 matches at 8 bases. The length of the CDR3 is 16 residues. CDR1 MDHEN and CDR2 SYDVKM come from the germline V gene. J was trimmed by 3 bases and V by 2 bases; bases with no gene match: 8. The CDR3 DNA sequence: TGTGCCAGCAGTTTACCCCGGACAGGGAGCGACTATGGCTACACCTTC. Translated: CASSLPRTGSDYGYTF.

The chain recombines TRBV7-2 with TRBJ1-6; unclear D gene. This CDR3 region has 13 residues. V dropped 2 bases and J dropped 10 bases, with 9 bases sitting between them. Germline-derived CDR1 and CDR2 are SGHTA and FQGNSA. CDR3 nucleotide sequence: TGTGCCAGCAGCTTACGATTGAGGTCACCCCTCCACTTT. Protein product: CASSLRLRSPLHF.

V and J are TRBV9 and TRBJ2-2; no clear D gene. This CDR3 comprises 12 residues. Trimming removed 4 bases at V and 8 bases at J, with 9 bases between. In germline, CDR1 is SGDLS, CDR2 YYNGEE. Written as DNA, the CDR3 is TGTGCCAGCAGCCCATACTCGGGGGAGCTGTTTTTT. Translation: CASSPYSGELFF.

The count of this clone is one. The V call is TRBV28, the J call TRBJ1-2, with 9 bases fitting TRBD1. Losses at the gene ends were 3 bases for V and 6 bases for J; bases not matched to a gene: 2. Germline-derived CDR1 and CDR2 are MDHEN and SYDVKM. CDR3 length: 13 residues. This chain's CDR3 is CASSFGDRDGYTF. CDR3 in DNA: TGTGCCAGCAGTTTTGGGGACAGGGATGGCTACACCTTC.

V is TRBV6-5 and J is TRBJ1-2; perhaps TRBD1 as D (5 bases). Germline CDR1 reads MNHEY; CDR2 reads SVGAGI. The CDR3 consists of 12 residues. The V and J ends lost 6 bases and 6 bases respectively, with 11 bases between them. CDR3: CASSPFRDGYTF. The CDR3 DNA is TGTGCCAGCAGCCCCTTCAGGGATGGCTACACCTTC.

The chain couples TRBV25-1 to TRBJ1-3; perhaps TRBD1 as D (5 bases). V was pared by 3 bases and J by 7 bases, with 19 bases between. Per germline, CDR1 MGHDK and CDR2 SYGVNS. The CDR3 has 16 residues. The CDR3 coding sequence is TGTGCCAGCAGTGATATTGGGGCAGGGAAGGCGAACACCATATATTTT. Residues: CASSDIGAGKANTIYF.

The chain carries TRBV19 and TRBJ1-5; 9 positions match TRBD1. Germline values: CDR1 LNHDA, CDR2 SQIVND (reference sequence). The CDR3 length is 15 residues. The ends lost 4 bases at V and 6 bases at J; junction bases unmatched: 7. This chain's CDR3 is CASSTRDRVGQPQHF. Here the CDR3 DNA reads TGTGCCAGTAGTACCCGGGACAGGGTGGGTCAGCCCCAGCATTTT.

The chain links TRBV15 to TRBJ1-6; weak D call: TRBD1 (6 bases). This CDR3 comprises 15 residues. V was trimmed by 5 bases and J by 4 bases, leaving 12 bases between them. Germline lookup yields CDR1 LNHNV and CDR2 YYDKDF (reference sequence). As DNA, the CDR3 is TGTGCCACCAGCGATGGAGGACAGTATAATTCACCCCTCCACTTT. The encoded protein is CATSDGGQYNSPLHF.